Below, one T cell receptor beta chain is given with its context. Its antigen is undetermined. The sample belongs to a study of T cell repertoires in cytomegalovirus infection. In the study overall: Recently identified HLA-C-restricted CMV epitopes and well-studied HLA-B-restricted CMV epitopes were used by the study. An indication of both CMV infection and matching HLA type came from public TCR beta signatures. Findings and limits, study-wide: Cumulative frequency of public TCR beta families picked out carriers of CMV plus the relevant HLA. What dominated the ex vivo response were HLA-C-restricted CMV-specific TCR beta clonotypes.

CDR3 length: 14 amino acids. The V and J ends lost 6 bases and 3 bases respectively, with 15 bases between them. Germline V CDR1 and CDR2: SQVTM, ANQGSEA. From the reads, TCRdb called clonotypes with MiXCR, one entry per CDR3 protein. The table records about half a million distinct CDR3 sequences, about 33% of them present only once. The receptor's source is a human donor in good health (CMV status not recorded). Some clones in this sample may be carry-over from other donors' samples. The sample consisted of cultured PBMCs, taken from culture after CMV antigen stimulation. V usage is TRBV29-1 and J usage is TRBJ2-1, with a weak D call TRBD2 (6 bases). The CDR3 sequence is CSVAQRAFYNEQFF. As DNA, the CDR3 is TGCAGCGTAGCCCAGCGGGCCTTCTACAATGAGCAGTTCTTC.